This T cell receptor (beta chain) was captured by sequencing in a study of tumor-infiltrating lymphocytes in primary liver carcinoma. Study details: In every tissue type, samples returned a similar yield of roughly 3.65 to 8 million productive TCRbeta reads. The study, taken as a whole, reports: Blood had a significantly lower top-250-clone fraction than tumors did (p = 0.039). Among the pair types, tumor region pairs showed more overlap than tumor-adjacent and tumor-blood pairs.

The study co-extracted DNA and RNA from around 20-30 mg of unsorted bulk tissue. Treatment-naive at the time, the patients had chronic HBV infection. Total RNA amounting to roughly 450 ng was the source from which TCR beta cDNA was made with a constant-region primer. Slightly modified ARM-PCR, run as three nested multiplex PCR rounds, produced the TCR beta libraries. The first two PCR rounds, nine to ten cycles each, used TRBV1-TRBV30 forward primers and a C-beta reverse primer. TCRdb called the multiplex PCR reads again in MiXCR, with one record for every CDR3 protein. The sample has about 120,000 distinct CDR3 sequences; approximately 68% are singletons. The CDR3 is made up of 14 amino acids. Looked up from germline, CDR1 is MDHEN and CDR2 is SYDVKM. As concerns this clonotype: Its antigen is as yet unknown. The junction differs from germline at one of its ends, possibly a read error.

The sequence was collected from a woman between 55 and 75 years old with primary liver carcinoma and hepatitis B virus infection. Sequences were obtained from tumor-adjacent normal liver tissue. The chain combines TRBV28 with TRBJ2-5, with a possible D match to TRBD1 (5 bases). DNA for the CDR3: TGTGCCTGCAGCCGACAGACGGTACAAGAGGCCCAGTACTTC. Translation gives CACSRQTVQEAQYF.